These 9 T cell receptor beta chains share one sample of origin, sequenced in a study of radiotherapy plus CTLA-4 blockade in lung cancer. Produced via immunoSEQ multiplex PCR; TCRdb's table is partial and in-frame only. The profile shows fewer than 65,000 clones, about four fifths of them singletons. This material consisted of peripheral blood, taken from a patient treated with radiotherapy plus ipilimumab. Source of these receptors: a human donor with non-small cell lung cancer whose response to radiotherapy plus ipilimumab could not be evaluated.

The rearrangement links TRBV29-1 to TRBJ2-7; 10 positions match TRBD2. The CDR3 runs to 16 residues. The germline CDR1 and CDR2 sequences are SQVTM and ANQGSEA. V dropped 1 base and J dropped 2; count of bases not matched to a gene: 8. The CDR3 loop is CSVEGAGGPNTYEQYF. The CDR3 coding sequence is TGCAGCGTTGAAGGAGCGGGAGGGCCTAATACCTACGAGCAGTACTTC.

V is TRBV10-3 and J is TRBJ2-2; 7 bases are shared with TRBD2. The germline V gene encodes CDR1 ENHRY and CDR2 SYGVKD. The CDR3 loop spans 15 amino acids. Trimming took 6 bases from V and 5 from J; bases not matched to a gene: 9. In DNA, the CDR3 is TGTGCCATCAGCCGGGGACTATTAGGGACCGGGGAGCTGTTTTTT. This sequence encodes CAISRGLLGTGELFF.

J is TRBJ1-3 and V is TRBV4-3, with unresolved D. The CDR3 loop spans 16 amino acids. CDR1 and CDR2 (germline): LGHNA, YSLEER. Trimming took 1 base from V and 0 from J, leaving 10 bases between them. The CDR3 DNA follows: TGCGCCAGCAGCCAAGCAAGACGGGGCTCTGGAAACACCATATATTTT. This gives the protein CASSQARRGSGNTIYF.

The chain combines TRBV11-2 with TRBJ1-5; 7 bases line up with TRBD1. V lost 9 bases to trimming and J lost 4 bases; unmatched junction nucleotides: 12. Germline V gene lookup returns CDR1 SGHAT and CDR2 FQNNGV. The CDR3 sequence is 15 residues long. The DNA of the CDR3 is TGTGCCAGTTCCAGGGGGACAGTCCCGAATCAGCCCCAGCATTTT. Translating gives CASSRGTVPNQPQHF. Full variable domain (remainder filled in from reference TRBV11-2 and TRBJ1-5): EAGVAQSPRYKIIEKRQSVAFWCNPISGHATLYWYQQILGQGPKLLIQFQNNGVVDDSQLPKDRFSAERLKGVDSTLKIQPAKLEDSAVYLCASSRGTVPNQPQHFGDGTRLSIL.

The rearrangement joins TRBV11-3 to TRBJ2-1, with TRBD2 identical over 7 bases. J gave up 4 bases and V 4 bases, and 10 bases lay outside the gene matches. The germline V gene encodes CDR1 SGHNT and CDR2 YENEEA. The CDR3 length is 16 residues. The CDR3 region is CASSSGGSGPYNEQFF. Here the CDR3 DNA reads TGTGCCAGCAGCTCGGGGGGTAGCGGGCCTTACAATGAGCAGTTCTTC.

The chain couples TRBV5-1 to TRBJ1-1; maybe TRBD1 (5 bases). The CDR3 length is 14 residues. Between the trimmed V and J ends, which lost 1 base and 6 bases, there was a span of 13 bases. The germline V gene encodes CDR1 SGHRS and CDR2 YFSETQ. The CDR3 here is CASSLRIGAAEAFF. The CDR3 DNA is TGCGCCAGCAGCTTGAGGATTGGGGCCGCTGAAGCTTTCTTT.

This chain links TRBV6-1 with TRBJ2-7; 12 bases match TRBD2. V gave up 0 bases and J gave up 2 bases; unmatched junction bases: 5. Germline CDR1 reads MNHNS; CDR2 reads SASEGT. CDR3 length: 17 amino acids. CDR3 in DNA: TGTGCCAGCAGTGAAGCGACTAGCGGGAGTAGGACCTACGAGCAGTACTTC. As protein: CASSEATSGSRTYEQYF.

This clone was found a few times. This chain links TRBV10-3 with TRBJ2-1; TRBD2 matches 9 bases. The trim removed 7 bases at V and 7 bases at J, leaving 8 bases unmatched. This CDR3 has 14 amino acids. Per the germline V gene, CDR1 is ENHRY and CDR2 is SYGVKD. Written as DNA, the CDR3 is TGTGCCATCAAGGGGATAGCGGGAGAAAATGAGCAGTTCTTC. Its translation is CAIKGIAGENEQFF.

The rearrangement links TRBV2 to TRBJ1-3; maybe TRBD1 (5 bases). The germline CDR1 and CDR2 sequences are SNHLY and FYNNEI. This CDR3 contains 14 residues. V lost 5 bases and J 5 bases, leaving 13 bases between the germline ends. CDR3 nucleotide sequence: TGTGCCAGCAGTCCTACCACAGGCCGAAACACCATATATTTT. Residues: CASSPTTGRNTIYF.